A single sample gave rise to the 13 T cell receptor beta chains below, sequenced in a study of T cells in Graves' hyperthyroidism and ophthalmopathy. TCR beta CDR3 regions were amplified from RNA transcripts. First-round RT-PCR of the TCR CDR3 relied on the HTBI primer set. TCRdb redid the calling of the multiplex PCR reads with MiXCR, one entry per CDR3 protein. Counted here are about 400,000 distinct CDR3 sequences, about a sixth occurring once; the ten biggest clones make up around a quarter. The sequenced material came from blood. The receptor source for this set is a woman younger than 35 with Graves' hyperthyroidism that later progressed to Graves' ophthalmopathy.

This sequence joins TRBV27 and TRBJ2-3, with 9 nucleotides matching TRBD2. CDR1 and CDR2 (germline): MNHEY, SMNVEV (reference sequence). CDR3 size: 15 residues. The junction had 6 bases not matched to a gene; V was cut back by 2 bases and J by 6 bases. CDR3 residues: CASSLRGRAVDTQYF. Here the CDR3 DNA reads TGTGCCAGCAGTTTACGCGGGAGGGCCGTGGATACGCAGTATTTT.

The rearrangement joins TRBV19 to TRBJ2-2; D perhaps matches TRBD2 (5 bases). Germline V gene data show CDR1 as LNHDA and CDR2 as SQIVND (reference sequence). CDR3 length equals 13 residues. Between the trimmed V and J ends, which lost 8 bases and 3 bases, there was a span of 10 bases. CDR3 coding DNA: TGTGCCAGTGAGAGGGTCGACACCGGGGAGCTGTTTTTT. This codes for CASERVDTGELFF. The entire variable domain, with the rest obtained from reference TRBV19 and TRBJ2-2, is as follows: DGGITQSPKYLFRKEGQNVTLSCEQNLNHDAMYWYRQDPGQGLRLIYYSQIVNDFQKGDIAEGYSVSREKKESFPLTVTSAQKNPTAFYLCASERVDTGELFFGEGSRLTVL.

V is TRBV20-1 and J is TRBJ2-1; D tentatively fits TRBD1 or TRBD2 (5 bases each). The germline V gene has CDR1 DFQATT and CDR2 SNEGSKA (reference sequence). This CDR3 is 13 amino acids long. Between the trimmed V and J ends, which lost 8 bases and 4 bases, there was a span of 15 bases. As DNA, the CDR3 is TGCAGTTCCAGTACTAGGGGATACAATGAGCAGTTCTTC. Amino acids: CSSSTRGYNEQFF.

The table lists this clonotype with a few counts. The chain uses TRBV28 and TRBJ1-2; 7 positions agree with TRBD1. Germline V CDR1 and CDR2: MDHEN, SYDVKM. J was trimmed by 0 bases and V by 6 bases; bases with no gene match: 4. This CDR3 comprises 14 residues. CDR3 in amino acids: CASRPGQTNYGYTF. The CDR3 DNA sequence: TGTGCCAGCAGGCCGGGACAGACTAACTATGGCTACACCTTC.

The rearrangement links TRBV11-3 to TRBJ2-1; the match to TRBD2 covers 15 bases. CDR3 length: 18 amino acids. CDR1 and CDR2 from the germline V gene are SGHNT and YENEEA. Trimming at V came to 5 bases and at J to 8 bases, leaving 13 bases not matched to a gene. CDR3 coding DNA: TGTGCCAGCAGCCCGCCCCCGGGACTAGCGGGAGGACTCTATGAGCAGTTCTTC. Its translation: CASSPPPGLAGGLYEQFF. Full variable domain (missing parts from reference TRBV11-3 and TRBJ2-1): EAGVVQSPRYKIIEKKQPVAFWCNPISGHNTLYWYLQNLGQGPELLIRYENEEAVDDSQLPKDRFSAERLKGVDSTLKIQPAELGDSAVYLCASSPPPGLAGGLYEQFFGPGTRLTVL.

This clonotype has ten or more counts. This sequence joins TRBV12-3 or TRBV12-4 and TRBJ2-3; D remains unclear. The CDR3 extends over 11 amino acids. V dropped 6 bases and J dropped 2 bases, with 3 bases sitting between them. In nucleotides, the CDR3 is TGTGCCAGCAGGACCACAGATACGCAGTATTTT. This encodes CASRTTDTQYF.

The chain carries TRBV15 and TRBJ2-5; weak D call: TRBD2 (6 bases). Germline CDR1 and CDR2: LNHNV and YYDKDF (reference sequence). CDR3 size: 14 residues. Between the trimmed V and J ends, which lost 4 bases and 4 bases, there was a span of 13 bases. The CDR3 sequence is CATSKGGIGETQYF. The CDR3 bases are TGTGCCACCAGCAAGGGCGGGATTGGAGAGACCCAGTACTTC.

The chain uses TRBV27 and TRBJ2-3, with TRBD1 matching over 9 bases. CDR3 length: 17 amino acids. CDR1 is MNHEY, CDR2 SMNVEV, per germline (reference sequence). After removal of 5 bases from V and 1 base from J, the junction contained 10 bases not matched to a gene. The CDR3 DNA follows: TGTGCCAGCAGTCCGGTTACAGGGGGCATCGGCACAGATACGCAGTATTTT. Amino acid sequence: CASSPVTGGIGTDTQYF.

This clonotype was recorded at least ten times. This chain connects TRBV20-1 to TRBJ1-6; D unclear. CDR3 size: 13 residues. CDR1 is DFQATT, CDR2 SNEGSKA, per germline (reference sequence). V lost 4 bases and J 5 bases, leaving 9 bases between the germline ends. The CDR3 here is CSAIGGDNSPLHF. CDR3 sequence (DNA): TGCAGTGCTATCGGCGGAGATAATTCACCCCTCCACTTT.

Many counts were recorded for this clonotype. The J gene is TRBJ2-7, the V gene TRBV6-2 or TRBV6-3; 7 nucleotides match TRBD1. This CDR3 comprises 13 residues. Germline lookup yields CDR1 MNHEY and CDR2 SVGEGT. Trimming took 10 bases from V and 4 from J; bases not matched to a gene: 10. The CDR3 DNA sequence: TGTGCCACCACAGACAGGGAGTTTTACGAGCAGTACTTC. Translated: CATTDREFYEQYF.

This clonotype has at least ten counts. The J gene is TRBJ2-3, the V gene TRBV5-1, with TRBD2 matching over 8 bases. The CDR3 is 15 residues long. Germline-derived CDR1 and CDR2 are SGHRS and YFSETQ. V lost 4 bases and J lost 2; bases outside the gene matches: 6. In nucleotides, the CDR3 is TGCGCCAGCAGCGGGTCTAGCGGGCCCACAGATACGCAGTATTTT. Amino acid sequence: CASSGSSGPTDTQYF.

In regard to this clonotype: A much larger clone lies a single base off, so this may be a read error. The chain employs TRBV27 and TRBJ2-5, with TRBD1 as a possible D gene (6 bases). Gene TRBJ2-1 matches the end of the DNA better, so the J call may be wrong. The germline CDR1 and CDR2 sequences are MNHEY and SMNVEV (reference sequence). The CDR3 totals 14 residues. The chain's CDR3 is CASSSSQGHTTQFF. CDR3 bases: TGTGCCAGCAGTTCGTCCCAGGGGCATACGACCCAGTTCTTC.

A remark on this clonotype: This sequence may be a read error, since a much larger clone differs from it by one base. The chain is built from TRBV30 and TRBJ1-2; 10 nucleotides align to TRBD1. J lost 2 bases, V lost 4 bases, and 4 bases had no gene match. Per germline, CDR1 GTSNPN and CDR2 SVGIG (reference sequence). This CDR3 spans 14 amino acids. CDR3 coding DNA: TGTGCCTGGAATGGGACAGGGGCGAACTATGGCTACACCTTC. Translated: CAWNGTGANYGYTF.